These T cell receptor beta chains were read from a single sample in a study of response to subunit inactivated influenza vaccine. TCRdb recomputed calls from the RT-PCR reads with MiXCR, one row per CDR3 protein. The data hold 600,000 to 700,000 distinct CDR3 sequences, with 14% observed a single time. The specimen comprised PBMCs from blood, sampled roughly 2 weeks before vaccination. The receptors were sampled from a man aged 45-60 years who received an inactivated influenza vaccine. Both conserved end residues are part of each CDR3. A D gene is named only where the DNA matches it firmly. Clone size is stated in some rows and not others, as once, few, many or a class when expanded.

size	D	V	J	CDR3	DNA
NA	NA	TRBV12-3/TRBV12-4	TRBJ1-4	CASTESTNEKLFF	TGTGCCAGCACGGAGTCAACTAATGAAAAACTGTTTTTT
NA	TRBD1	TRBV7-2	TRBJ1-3	CASSGQFGNTIYF	TGTGCCAGCTCGGGACAGTTCGGAAACACCATATATTTT
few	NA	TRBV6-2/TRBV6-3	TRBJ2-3	CASNHWGTDTQYF	TGTGCCAGCAATCACTGGGGCACAGATACGCAGTATTTT
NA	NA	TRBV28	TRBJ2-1	CASSLPDRKYNEQFF	TGTGCCAGCAGTTTACCGGACAGAAAATACAATGAGCAGTTCTTC
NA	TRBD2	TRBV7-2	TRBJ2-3	CASSWTSVYDTQYF	TGTGCCAGCAGCTGGACTAGCGTTTACGATACGCAGTATTTT
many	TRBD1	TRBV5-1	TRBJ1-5	CASSPWDRNQPQHF	TGCGCCAGCAGCCCCTGGGACAGAAATCAGCCCCAGCATTTT
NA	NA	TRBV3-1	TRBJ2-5	CASGQETQYF	TGTGCCAGCGGACAAGAGACCCAGTACTTC
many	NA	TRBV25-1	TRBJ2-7	CASSRDGGSEQYF	TGTGCCAGCAGCCGGGACGGAGGATCCGAGCAGTACTTC
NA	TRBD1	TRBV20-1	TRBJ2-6	CSANDQGAGGANVLTF	TGCAGTGCTAATGACCAGGGGGCTGGTGGGGCCAACGTCCTGACTTTC
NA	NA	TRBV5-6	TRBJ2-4	CASSPGASKNIQYF	TGTGCCAGCAGCCCGGGGGCGTCCAAAAACATTCAGTACTTC
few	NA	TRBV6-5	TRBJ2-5	CASSYVPTGVETQYF	TGTGCCAGCAGTTATGTCCCGACGGGCGTGGAGACCCAGTACTTC
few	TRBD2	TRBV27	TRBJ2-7	CASSSMLAGGTYEQYF	TGTGCCAGCAGTAGTATGCTAGCGGGGGGTACCTACGAGCAGTACTTC
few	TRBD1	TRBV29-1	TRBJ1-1	CSVEVDRGTTEAFF	TGCAGCGTTGAGGTCGACAGGGGGACCACTGAAGCTTTCTTT
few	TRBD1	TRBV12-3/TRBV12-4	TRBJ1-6	CASSRWTGGYNSPLHF	TGTGCCAGCAGTCGGTGGACAGGGGGCTATAATTCACCCCTCCACTTT
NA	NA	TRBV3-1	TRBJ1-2	CASSTTGTSGYTF	TGTGCCAGCAGCACCACCGGGACAAGCGGCTACACCTTC
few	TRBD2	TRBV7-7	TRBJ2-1	CASSPWREGNEQFF	TGTGCCAGCAGCCCTTGGCGGGAGGGGAATGAGCAGTTCTTC
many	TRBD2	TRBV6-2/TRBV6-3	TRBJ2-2	CASSYQGTSGRGLWGTGELFF	TGTGCCAGCAGTTACCAGGGGACTAGCGGGAGAGGTCTTTGGGGCACCGGGGAGCTGTTTTTT
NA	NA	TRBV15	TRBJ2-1	CATRANNEQFF	TGTGCCACCAGGGCCAACAATGAGCAGTTCTTC
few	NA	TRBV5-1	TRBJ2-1	CASSLSLSSYNEQFF	TGCGCCAGCAGCTTGAGCTTGAGCTCCTACAATGAGCAGTTCTTC
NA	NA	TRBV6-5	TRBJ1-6	CASSYSIQSPLHF	TGTGCCAGCAGTTACTCAATACAGTCACCCCTCCACTTT